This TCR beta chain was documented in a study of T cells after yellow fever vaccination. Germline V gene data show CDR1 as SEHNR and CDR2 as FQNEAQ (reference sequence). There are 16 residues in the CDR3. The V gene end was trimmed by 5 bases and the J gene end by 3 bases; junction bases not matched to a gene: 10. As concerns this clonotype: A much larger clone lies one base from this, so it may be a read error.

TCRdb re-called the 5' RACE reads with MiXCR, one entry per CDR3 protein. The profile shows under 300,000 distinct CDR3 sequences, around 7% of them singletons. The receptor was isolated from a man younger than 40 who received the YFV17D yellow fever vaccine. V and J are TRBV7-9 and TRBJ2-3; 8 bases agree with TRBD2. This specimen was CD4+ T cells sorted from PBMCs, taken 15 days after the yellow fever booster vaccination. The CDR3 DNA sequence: TGTGCCAGCAGCAGCGGGGGCGTCGGGGGGACAGATACGCAGTATTTT. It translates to CASSSGGVGGTDTQYF.